This TCR beta chain is from a study of blood T cell repertoires in COVID-19. As for the study in general: Researchers got acute and convalescent COVID-19 samples from the United States, Italy and Spain. Sources were T cells, B-cell-depleted T cells, or PBMCs; the material itself was cDNA or gDNA.

J gave up 4 bases and V 5 bases, and 7 bases lay outside the gene matches. This CDR3 has 14 amino acids. The germline V gene has CDR1 MNHEY and CDR2 SVGAGI. Authors' analysis steps: Reference gene primer amplification gave nucleated cell count estimates. Sequenced by immunoSEQ multiplex PCR; TCRdb stores in-frame clones only, minus some. The V and J calls and clone size come from that table; D and trimming were worked out from the DNA. The data hold about 120,000 clones, with 90% observed a single time. The sequenced sample consisted of peripheral blood. V and J are TRBV6-5 and TRBJ1-2, with 7 bases fitting TRBD1. This clonotype was sampled from a human donor with active COVID-19. The donor label of this sample is uncertain. The CDR3 protein is CASSRTGSVYGYTF. Here the CDR3 DNA reads TGTGCCAGCAGTCGGACAGGTAGTGTCTATGGCTACACCTTC.